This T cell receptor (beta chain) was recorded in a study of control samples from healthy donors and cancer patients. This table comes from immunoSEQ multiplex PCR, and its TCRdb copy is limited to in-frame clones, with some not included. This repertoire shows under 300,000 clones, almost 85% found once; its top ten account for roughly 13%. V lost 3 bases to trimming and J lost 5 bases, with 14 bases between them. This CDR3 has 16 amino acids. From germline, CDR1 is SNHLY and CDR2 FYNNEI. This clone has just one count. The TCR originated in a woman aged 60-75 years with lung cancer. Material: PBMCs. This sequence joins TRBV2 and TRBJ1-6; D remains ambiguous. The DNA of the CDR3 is TGTGCCAGCAGTGAGCTGGGTCCCGATGATAATTCACCCCTCCACTTT. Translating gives CASSELGPDDNSPLHF.